This is a list of T cell receptor beta chains from one sample in a study of cytomegalovirus exposure and HLA in healthy donors. Profiling relied on immunoSEQ multiplex PCR, and the TCRdb table lists in-frame clones only, not all of them. The sample lists around 100,000 clones, around four fifths occurring once. Sequenced input: PBMCs. These receptors were collected from a man aged 40-55 years in good health and CMV-seronegative. Each CDR3 is given with its conserved first and last residue. D genes are given only for firm matches. A row's size may be missing; if present it is once, few, many or a size class.

J gene,CDR3 length,clone size,D gene,V gene,CDR3 protein,CDR3 DNA
TRBJ1-1,17,-,TRBD1,TRBV6-1,CASSDDRVRGLRTEAFF,TGTGCCAGCAGTGACGACAGGGTGCGGGGTCTAAGGACTGAAGCTTTCTTT
TRBJ1-2,15,-,-,TRBV4-3,CASSQPGLTNYGYTF,TGCGCCAGCAGCCAACCGGGACTGACTAACTATGGCTACACCTTC
TRBJ2-3,16,-,-,TRBV19,CASSPRQATSTDTQYF,TGTGCCAGTAGTCCTCGACAGGCCACGAGCACAGATACGCAGTATTTT
TRBJ1-6,14,few,TRBD1,TRBV2,CASTATGPGSPLHF,TGTGCCAGCACCGCGACAGGGCCGGGTTCACCCCTCCACTTT
TRBJ1-2,13,-,-,TRBV19,CASSSGQIYGYTF,TGTGCCAGTAGCTCCGGACAGATCTATGGCTACACCTTC
TRBJ1-5,16,-,-,TRBV7-2,CASSQVFVRSNQPQHF,TGTGCCAGCAGCCAGGTCTTTGTGAGAAGCAATCAGCCCCAGCATTTT
TRBJ2-5,13,-,TRBD2,TRBV5-1,CASSAGVQETQYF,TGCGCCAGCAGCGCGGGAGTCCAAGAGACCCAGTACTTC
TRBJ1-1,13,-,-,TRBV2,CASRGQLNTEAFF,TGTGCCAGCAGAGGACAGCTGAACACTGAAGCTTTCTTT
TRBJ1-2,16,-,TRBD1,TRBV5-1,CASSLQISGTEYGYTF,TGCGCCAGCAGCCTACAAATCTCCGGGACAGAATATGGCTACACCTTC
TRBJ2-7,18,once,-,TRBV7-2,CASSFIFDAGRSIYEQYF,TGTGCCAGCAGCTTTATTTTTGACGCAGGGAGGAGTATCTACGAGCAGTACTTC
TRBJ1-2,12,-,-,TRBV5-8,CASSLVGGSYTF,TGTGCCAGCAGCTTGGTCGGGGGGAGCTACACCTTC
TRBJ1-2,15,-,TRBD1,TRBV9,CASSVTGEAFGGYTF,TGTGCCAGCAGCGTAACAGGGGAGGCGTTTGGCGGCTACACCTTC
TRBJ2-2,15,-,-,TRBV5-6,CASRTTGRGTGELFF,TGTGCCAGCAGAACTACAGGGAGGGGAACCGGGGAGCTGTTTTTT
TRBJ2-3,18,-,TRBD2,TRBV7-6,CASSLVVTSGFSTDTQYF,TGTGCCAGCAGCTTAGTAGTCACTAGCGGTTTTAGCACAGATACGCAGTATTTT
TRBJ1-1,13,-,-,TRBV11-2,CASSLGENTEAFF,TGTGCCAGCAGCTTAGGAGAAAACACTGAAGCTTTCTTT
TRBJ1-3,14,-,-,TRBV6-1,CASSGARPGNTIYF,TGTGCCAGCAGTGGGGCCAGACCTGGAAACACCATATATTTT
TRBJ2-2,14,-,-,TRBV7-7,CASSLGGGIGELFF,TGTGCTAGCAGCTTAGGGGGAGGCATCGGGGAGCTGTTTTTT
TRBJ2-7,16,once,TRBD2,TRBV7-9,CASSEIITGGSYEQYF,TGTGCCAGCAGCGAGATAATCACGGGGGGCTCCTACGAGCAGTACTTC
TRBJ1-1,15,-,TRBD1,TRBV7-6,CASSLAHSGGTEAFF,TGTGCCAGCAGCTTAGCGCATTCAGGGGGCACTGAAGCTTTCTTT
TRBJ1-1,14,-,TRBD1,TRBV19,CASRKDRANTEAFF,TGTGCCAGTAGGAAGGACAGGGCGAACACTGAAGCTTTCTTT
TRBJ1-4,15,-,TRBD1,TRBV5-4,CASSSTGGSYEKLFF,TGTGCCAGCAGCTCGACAGGGGGGTCATATGAAAAACTGTTTTTT
TRBJ1-3,16,-,TRBD1,TRBV18,CASSLRRDRAGNTIYF,TGTGCCAGCTCGCTTCGCCGGGACAGGGCTGGAAACACCATATATTTT
TRBJ2-1,16,-,TRBD2,TRBV7-9,CASSLASGGRSNEQFF,TGTGCCAGCAGCTTAGCTAGCGGGGGGAGGAGTAATGAGCAGTTCTTC
TRBJ2-1,14,-,TRBD2,TRBV6-4,CASSRTSGYNEQFF,TGTGCCAGCAGTAGGACTAGCGGTTACAATGAGCAGTTCTTC
TRBJ1-1,16,-,-,TRBV6-5,CASSYSGTGVGTEAFF,TGTGCCAGCAGTTACTCGGGGACGGGGGTGGGAACTGAAGCTTTCTTT
TRBJ2-1,14,-,TRBD2,TRBV10-3,CAIKLAGGPNEQFF,TGTGCCATCAAACTAGCGGGGGGGCCCAATGAGCAGTTCTTC
TRBJ2-1,13,-,TRBD2,TRBV11-3,CASSLSGDNEQFF,TGTGCCAGCAGCCTTAGCGGGGACAATGAGCAGTTCTTC
TRBJ2-7,16,-,TRBD1,TRBV15,CATSRQTGTGLPRQYF,TGTGCCACCAGCAGACAAACCGGGACAGGGCTCCCGCGTCAGTACTTC
TRBJ2-7,15,once,TRBD2,TRBV6-1,CATQTSGRSTYEQYF,TGTGCCACGCAGACTAGCGGGCGATCCACCTACGAGCAGTACTTC
TRBJ2-5,13,-,TRBD2,TRBV4-3,CASSQDRGDEQYF,TGCGCCAGCAGCCAAGATCGGGGGGATGAGCAGTACTTC
TRBJ1-5,16,-,TRBD1,TRBV18,CASSEKDRGFDQPQHF,TGTGCCAGCTCCGAAAAAGACAGGGGTTTTGATCAGCCCCAGCATTTT
TRBJ2-3,16,-,TRBD2,TRBV12-5,CASGLGPSGSTDTQYF,TGTGCTAGTGGTTTGGGTCCTAGCGGAAGCACAGATACGCAGTATTTT
TRBJ2-1,16,-,-,TRBV7-2,CASSQHPGSLYNEQFF,TGTGCCAGCAGCCAACATCCAGGTTCACTTTACAATGAGCAGTTCTTC
TRBJ1-5,14,-,TRBD1,TRBV7-9,CASTQGTGDQPQHF,TGTGCCAGCACCCAAGGGACAGGAGATCAGCCCCAGCATTTT
TRBJ2-5,16,-,TRBD2,TRBV7-3,CASSSGSGGREETQYF,TGTGCCAGCAGCTCAGGGAGCGGGGGGAGAGAGGAGACCCAGTACTTC
TRBJ2-3,16,-,TRBD2,TRBV5-6,CASSLGAGGSTDTQYF,TGTGCCAGCAGCTTGGGAGCGGGGGGTAGCACAGATACGCAGTATTTT
TRBJ2-3,15,-,TRBD2,TRBV6-5,CASSPSGGAPGTQYF,TGTGCCAGCAGTCCTAGCGGGGGGGCCCCCGGTACGCAGTATTTT
TRBJ1-6,14,-,-,TRBV10-3,CAISEQSGDSPLHF,TGTGCCATCAGTGAACAGTCGGGAGATTCACCCCTCCACTTT
TRBJ1-4,14,-,TRBD1,TRBV19,CASTPGQDYEKLFF,TGTGCCAGTACCCCGGGACAGGACTATGAAAAACTGTTTTTT
TRBJ1-1,14,-,-,TRBV6-6,CASHPTEFNTEAFF,TGTGCCAGCCATCCCACGGAGTTCAACACTGAAGCTTTCTTT